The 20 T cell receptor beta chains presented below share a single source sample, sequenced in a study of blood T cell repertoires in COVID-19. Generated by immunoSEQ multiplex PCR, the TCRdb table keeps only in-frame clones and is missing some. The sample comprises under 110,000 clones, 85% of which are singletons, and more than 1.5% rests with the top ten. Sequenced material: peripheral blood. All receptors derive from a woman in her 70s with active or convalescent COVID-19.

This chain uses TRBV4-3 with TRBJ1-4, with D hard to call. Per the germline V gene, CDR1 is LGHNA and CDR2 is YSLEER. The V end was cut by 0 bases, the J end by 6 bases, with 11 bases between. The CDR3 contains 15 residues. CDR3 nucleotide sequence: TGCGCCAGCAGCCAAGATGCGGTGGCCCATGAAAAACTGTTTTTT. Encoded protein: CASSQDAVAHEKLFF.

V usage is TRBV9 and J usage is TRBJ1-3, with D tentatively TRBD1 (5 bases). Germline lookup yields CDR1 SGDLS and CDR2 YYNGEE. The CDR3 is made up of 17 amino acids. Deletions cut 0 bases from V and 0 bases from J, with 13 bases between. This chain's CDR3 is CASSVEPQGFSGNTIYF. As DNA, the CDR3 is TGTGCCAGCAGCGTAGAGCCCCAGGGTTTCTCTGGAAACACCATATATTTT. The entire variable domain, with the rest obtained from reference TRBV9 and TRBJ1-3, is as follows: DSGVTQTPKHLITATGQRVTLRCSPRSGDLSVYWYQQSLDQGLQFLIQYYNGEERAKGNILERFSAQQFPDLHSELNLSSLELGDSALYFCASSVEPQGFSGNTIYFGEGSWLTVV.

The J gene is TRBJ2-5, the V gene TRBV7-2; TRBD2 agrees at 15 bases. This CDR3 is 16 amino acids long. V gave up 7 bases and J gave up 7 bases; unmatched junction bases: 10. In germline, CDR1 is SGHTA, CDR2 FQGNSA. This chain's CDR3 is CASILGLAGGQGTQYF. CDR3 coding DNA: TGTGCCAGCATTTTAGGACTAGCGGGGGGGCAGGGGACCCAGTACTTC.

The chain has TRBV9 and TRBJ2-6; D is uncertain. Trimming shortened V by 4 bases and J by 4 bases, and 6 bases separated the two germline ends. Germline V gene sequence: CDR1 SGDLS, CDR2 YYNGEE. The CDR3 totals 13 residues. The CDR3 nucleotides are TGTGCCAGCAGCCCCCTAGGGGCCAACGTCCTGACTTTC. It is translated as CASSPLGANVLTF.

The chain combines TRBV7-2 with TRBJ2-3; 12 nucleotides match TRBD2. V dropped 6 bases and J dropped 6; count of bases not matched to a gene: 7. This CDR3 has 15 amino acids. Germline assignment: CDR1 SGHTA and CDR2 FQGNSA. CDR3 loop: CASRRTSGGSDTQYF. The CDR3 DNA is TGTGCCAGCAGACGAACTAGCGGGGGGTCGGATACGCAGTATTTT.

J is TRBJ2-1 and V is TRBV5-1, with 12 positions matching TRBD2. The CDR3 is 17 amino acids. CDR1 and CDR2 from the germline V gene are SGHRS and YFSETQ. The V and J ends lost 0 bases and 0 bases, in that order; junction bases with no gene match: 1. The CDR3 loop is CASSLASGGGSYNEQFF. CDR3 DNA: TGCGCCAGCAGCTTGGCTAGCGGGGGGGGCTCCTACAATGAGCAGTTCTTC.

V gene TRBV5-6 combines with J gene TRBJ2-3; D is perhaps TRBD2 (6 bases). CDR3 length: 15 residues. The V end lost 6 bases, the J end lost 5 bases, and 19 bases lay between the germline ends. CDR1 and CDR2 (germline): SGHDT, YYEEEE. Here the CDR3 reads CASNSRSSGGDTQYF. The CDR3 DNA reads TGTGCCAGCAACTCCCGATCCTCCGGGGGAGATACGCAGTATTTT. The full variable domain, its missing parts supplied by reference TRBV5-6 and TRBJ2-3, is DAGVTQSPTHLIKTRGQQVTLRCSPKSGHDTVSWYQQALGQGPQFIFQYYEEEERQRGNFPDRFSGHQFPNYSSELNVNALLLGDSALYLCASNSRSSGGDTQYFGPGTRLTVL.

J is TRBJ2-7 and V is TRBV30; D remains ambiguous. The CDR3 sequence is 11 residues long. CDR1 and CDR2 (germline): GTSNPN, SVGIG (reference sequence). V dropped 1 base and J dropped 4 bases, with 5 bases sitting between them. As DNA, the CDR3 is TGTGCCTGGAGTGACTTTTACGAGCAGTACTTC. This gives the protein CAWSDFYEQYF.

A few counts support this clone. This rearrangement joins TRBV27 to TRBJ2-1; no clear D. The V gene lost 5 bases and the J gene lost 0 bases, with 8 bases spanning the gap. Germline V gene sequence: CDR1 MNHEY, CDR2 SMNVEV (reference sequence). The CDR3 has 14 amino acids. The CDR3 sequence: CASSHPSSYNEQFF. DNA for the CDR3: TGTGCCAGCAGTCACCCGAGCTCCTACAATGAGCAGTTCTTC.

The CDR3 DNA sequence: TGCAGTGCTAGCCGGGTGACTGAAGCTTTCTTT. It specifies CSASRVTEAFF. V gene TRBV20-1 combines with J gene TRBJ1-1; no clear D. The CDR3 is 11 amino acids. The V and J ends lost 3 bases and 5 bases respectively, with 7 bases between them. Per the germline V gene, CDR1 is DFQATT and CDR2 is SNEGSKA (reference sequence).

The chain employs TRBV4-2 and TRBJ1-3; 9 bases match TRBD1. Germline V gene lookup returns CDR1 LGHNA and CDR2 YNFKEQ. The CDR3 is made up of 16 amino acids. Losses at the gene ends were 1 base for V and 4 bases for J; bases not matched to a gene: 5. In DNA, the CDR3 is TGTGCCAGCAGCCAAGCAACAGGGGGCCTCGGAAACACCATATATTTT. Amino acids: CASSQATGGLGNTIYF.

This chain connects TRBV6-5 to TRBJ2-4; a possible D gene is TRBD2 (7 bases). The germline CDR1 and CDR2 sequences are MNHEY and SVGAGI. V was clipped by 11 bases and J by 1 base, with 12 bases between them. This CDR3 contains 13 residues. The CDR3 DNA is TGTGCCGGTGCGGGGGCGGCCAAAAACATTCAGTACTTC. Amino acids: CAGAGAAKNIQYF.

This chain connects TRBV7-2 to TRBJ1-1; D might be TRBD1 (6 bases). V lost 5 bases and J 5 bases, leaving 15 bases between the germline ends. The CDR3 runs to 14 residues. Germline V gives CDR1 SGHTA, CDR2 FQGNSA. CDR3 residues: CASSTTGMRTEAFF. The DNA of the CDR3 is TGTGCCAGCAGCACCACAGGGATGAGGACTGAAGCTTTCTTT.

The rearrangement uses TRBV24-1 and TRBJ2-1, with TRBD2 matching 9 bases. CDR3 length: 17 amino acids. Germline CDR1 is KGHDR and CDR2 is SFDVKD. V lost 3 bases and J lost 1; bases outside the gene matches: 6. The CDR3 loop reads CATSDPRSGGSYNEQFF. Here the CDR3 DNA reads TGTGCCACCAGTGATCCCAGGAGCGGGGGGTCCTACAATGAGCAGTTCTTC.

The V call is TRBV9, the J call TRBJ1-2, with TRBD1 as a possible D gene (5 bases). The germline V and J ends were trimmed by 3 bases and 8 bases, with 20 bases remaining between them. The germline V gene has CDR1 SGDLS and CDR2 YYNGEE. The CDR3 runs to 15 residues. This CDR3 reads CASSATDPRVRGYTF. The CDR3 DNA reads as TGTGCCAGCAGCGCCACAGACCCCAGGGTACGAGGCTACACCTTC.

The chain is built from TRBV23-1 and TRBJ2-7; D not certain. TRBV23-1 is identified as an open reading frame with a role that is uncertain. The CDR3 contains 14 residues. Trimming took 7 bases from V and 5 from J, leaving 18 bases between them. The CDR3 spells CASTPGPQVDEQYF. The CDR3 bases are TGCGCCAGCACTCCCGGCCCCCAGGTCGACGAGCAGTACTTC.

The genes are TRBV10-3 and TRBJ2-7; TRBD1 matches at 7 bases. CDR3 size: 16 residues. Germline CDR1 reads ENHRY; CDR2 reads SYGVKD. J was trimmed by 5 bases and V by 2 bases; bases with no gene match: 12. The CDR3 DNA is TGTGCCATCAGTGAGAGGACAGGAATAGGGGTTAACGAGCAGTACTTC. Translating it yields CAISERTGIGVNEQYF.

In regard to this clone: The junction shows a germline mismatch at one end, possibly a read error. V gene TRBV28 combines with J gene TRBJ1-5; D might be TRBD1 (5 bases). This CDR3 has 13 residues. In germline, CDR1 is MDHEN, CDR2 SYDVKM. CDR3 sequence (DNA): TGTGCCAGCAGTTTAATCTCGGGGGGGTTTTACGGTTTT. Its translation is CASSLISGGFYGF.

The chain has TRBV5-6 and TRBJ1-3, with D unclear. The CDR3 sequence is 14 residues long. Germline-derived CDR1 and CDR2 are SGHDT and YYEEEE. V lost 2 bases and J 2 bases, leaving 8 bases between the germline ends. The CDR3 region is CASSFPGTGNTIYF. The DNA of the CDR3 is TGTGCCAGCAGCTTTCCGGGGACTGGAAACACCATATATTTT.

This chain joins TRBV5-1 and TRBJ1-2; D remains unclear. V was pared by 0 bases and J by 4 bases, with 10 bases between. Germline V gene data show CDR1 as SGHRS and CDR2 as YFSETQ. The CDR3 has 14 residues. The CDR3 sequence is CASSLEQTGYGYTF. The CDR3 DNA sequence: TGCGCCAGCAGCTTGGAACAGACCGGCTATGGCTACACCTTC.